This entry describes one TCR beta chain. Repertoires were generated with immunoSEQ multiplex PCR, while TCRdb's copy carries only in-frame clones and drops some. Of fewer than 110,000 clones detected, around nine tenths appear once; the ten largest clones hold 7.5% to 10%. This specimen comes from a study of control samples from healthy donors and cancer patients. The germline V gene has CDR1 SGHTA and CDR2 FQGNSA. Trimming stripped 8 bases from V and 6 bases from J, with 8 bases between. There are 11 residues in the CDR3. Material: blood. The source is a young man in good health. V is TRBV7-2 and J is TRBJ2-1; no firm D call. The CDR3 sequence is CASDRGNEQFF. The CDR3 region has the DNA TGTGCCAGCGATAGAGGCAATGAGCAGTTCTTC.